This T cell receptor (beta chain) appears in the sequencing data of a study of neurological immune-mediated disorders. Overall study results and limits: TCR-beta repertoires seemed private in all groups, with no expanded CDR3 amino acid sequences shared. The greatest TCR clonal expansion occurred in HTLV-1-associated myelopathy and the least in multiple sclerosis, which fell below healthy controls.

V dropped 0 bases and J dropped 3 bases, with 7 bases sitting between them. This CDR3 is built from 14 residues. Germline V gene sequence: CDR1 SGHRS, CDR2 YFSETQ. This clonotype was recorded many times. Its antigen is undetermined. By 5'RACE with 10-nucleotide random UMIs, the cDNA was made. TCRdb re-derived calls from the 5' RACE reads in MiXCR, one entry per CDR3 protein. In the table there are 25,000 or so distinct CDR3 sequences, around 12% of which are singletons. Unsorted libraries came from 2 million PBMCs stored at -80 °C. This clonotype originated in a man in his 60s in good health. Source material: PBMCs. The chain joins TRBV5-1 to TRBJ2-1; no clear D gene. Here the CDR3 DNA reads TGCGCCAGCAGCTTGGGGACGGACTACAATGAGCAGTTCTTC. Protein product: CASSLGTDYNEQFF.